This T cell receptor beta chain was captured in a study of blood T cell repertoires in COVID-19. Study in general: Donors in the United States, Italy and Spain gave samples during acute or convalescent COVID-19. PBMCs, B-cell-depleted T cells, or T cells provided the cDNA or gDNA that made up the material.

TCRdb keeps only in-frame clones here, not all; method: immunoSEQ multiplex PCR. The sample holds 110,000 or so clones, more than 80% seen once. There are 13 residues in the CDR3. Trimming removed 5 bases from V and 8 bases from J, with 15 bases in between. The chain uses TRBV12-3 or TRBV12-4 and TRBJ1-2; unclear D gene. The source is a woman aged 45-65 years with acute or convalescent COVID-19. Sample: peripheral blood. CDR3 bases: TGTGCCAGCAGTCTTCACATGCTGGCCGGCTACACCTTC. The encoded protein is CASSLHMLAGYTF.